The rows below give T cell receptor beta chains drawn from one sample of a study of cytomegalovirus exposure and HLA in healthy donors. Assay: immunoSEQ multiplex PCR; the TCRdb copy retains only in-frame clones and omits some. The sample holds over 80,000 clones, roughly four fifths seen once. The specimen sequenced was PBMCs. The receptor set was obtained from a man aged 35 to 55 in good health and CMV-seropositive. The CDR3 runs from the conserved cysteine through the conserved F or W. A D gene is named only where the DNA matches it firmly. Clone size is stated in some rows and not others, as once, few, many or a class when expanded.

d_gene: -
j_gene: TRBJ1-1
v_gene: TRBV19
abundance: -
CDR3nt: TGTGCCAGTAGTACGACAGCGAACACTGAAGCTTTCTTT
CDR3aa: CASSTTANTEAFF

d_gene: TRBD1
j_gene: TRBJ2-6
v_gene: TRBV6-5
abundance: -
CDR3nt: TGTGCCAGCAGAGGACAGGGCTCTGGGGCCAACGTCCTGACTTTC
CDR3aa: CASRGQGSGANVLTF

d_gene: TRBD2
j_gene: TRBJ2-5
v_gene: TRBV11-2
abundance: -
CDR3nt: TGTGCCAGCAGCCCCCGGGTAGCGGGGGCAGAGACCCAGTACTTC
CDR3aa: CASSPRVAGAETQYF

d_gene: -
j_gene: TRBJ1-4
v_gene: TRBV19
abundance: once
CDR3nt: TGTGCCACCACCGACGAGGGTGCAACTAATGAAAAACTGTTTTTT
CDR3aa: CATTDEGATNEKLFF

d_gene: TRBD2
j_gene: TRBJ2-3
v_gene: TRBV28
abundance: once
CDR3nt: TGTGCCAGCAGTTTCACGGGGCGGGGGTGGGATACGCAGTATTTT
CDR3aa: CASSFTGRGWDTQYF

d_gene: -
j_gene: TRBJ1-2
v_gene: TRBV11-2
abundance: -
CDR3nt: TGTGCCAGCAGCTCGGTTAACTATGGCTACACCTTC
CDR3aa: CASSSVNYGYTF

d_gene: -
j_gene: TRBJ1-1
v_gene: TRBV4-1
abundance: few
CDR3nt: TGCGCCAGCAGTAGGGGTGTGGACACTGAAGCTTTCTTT
CDR3aa: CASSRGVDTEAFF

d_gene: -
j_gene: TRBJ1-1
v_gene: TRBV29-1
abundance: -
CDR3nt: TGCAGCGTTCTTCAGGGATCCTGGAACACTGAAGCTTTCTTT
CDR3aa: CSVLQGSWNTEAFF

d_gene: -
j_gene: TRBJ1-1
v_gene: TRBV5-5
abundance: -
CDR3nt: TGTGCCAGCAGGCCGGACGGGGAAATGAGGAACACTGAAGCTTTCTTT
CDR3aa: CASRPDGEMRNTEAFF

d_gene: -
j_gene: TRBJ2-4
v_gene: TRBV18
abundance: -
CDR3nt: TGTGCCAGCTCACCACTTGGGCTAGCCAAAAACATTCAGTACTTC
CDR3aa: CASSPLGLAKNIQYF

d_gene: TRBD1
j_gene: TRBJ1-1
v_gene: TRBV5-1
abundance: -
CDR3nt: TGCGCCAGCAGCATCGACAGGGGGCTGAACACTGAAGCTTTCTTT
CDR3aa: CASSIDRGLNTEAFF

d_gene: -
j_gene: TRBJ1-1
v_gene: TRBV9
abundance: -
CDR3nt: TGTGCCAGCAGCGTGAGTTTGAACACTGAAGCTTTCTTT
CDR3aa: CASSVSLNTEAFF